These 24 T cell receptor beta chains were all obtained from the same sample, sequenced in a study of OX40 agonist ivuxolimab in advanced cancers. Assay: immunoSEQ multiplex PCR; the TCRdb copy retains only in-frame clones and omits some. The profile shows about 110,000 clones, less than 95% of them singletons. The material was CD4+ or CD8+ T cells sorted from blood, obtained in a trial of the OX40 agonist ivuxolimab. These receptor sequences come from an adult with an advanced solid tumor such as melanoma, head and neck, liver or kidney cancer.

In nucleotides, the CDR3 is TGTGCCAGCAGCGACCCTAGGTGGCCTAATACGCAGTATTTT. Protein: CASSDPRWPNTQYF. The J gene is TRBJ2-3, the V gene TRBV11-3, with D uncertain. The V end lost 5 bases, the J end lost 7 bases, and 16 bases lay between the germline ends. Germline V gene data show CDR1 as SGHNT and CDR2 as YENEEA. This CDR3 region has 14 residues.

In DNA form, the CDR3 reads TGTGCCAGCAGCTTAGGGAGCGTAAACACAGATACGCAGTATTTT. It yields the protein CASSLGSVNTDTQYF. The rearrangement joins TRBV5-5 to TRBJ2-3; possibly TRBD2 for D (5 bases). Per the germline V gene, CDR1 is SGHKS and CDR2 is YYEKEE (reference sequence). Trimming cost V 2 bases and J 2 bases, with 12 bases left between them. The CDR3 is 15 amino acids.

The gene calls are TRBV9 and TRBJ1-1; D gene unclear. V was trimmed by 4 bases and J by 8 bases, leaving 18 bases between them. The CDR3 runs 14 residues. CDR1 and CDR2 (germline): SGDLS, YYNGEE. The CDR3 here is CASSSRVAGTEAFF. The CDR3 nucleotides are TGTGCCAGCAGCAGCCGGGTGGCAGGCACCGAAGCTTTCTTT. Supplemented by reference TRBV9 and TRBJ1-1, the full variable domain reads DSGVTQTPKHLITATGQRVTLRCSPRSGDLSVYWYQQSLDQGLQFLIQYYNGEERAKGNILERFSAQQFPDLHSELNLSSLELGDSALYFCASSSRVAGTEAFFGQGTRLTVV.

The gene calls are TRBV2 and TRBJ2-7; a weak D match, TRBD2 (8 bases). Germline lookup yields CDR1 SNHLY and CDR2 FYNNEI. Trimming removed 4 bases at V and 2 bases at J, with 18 bases between. This CDR3 is built from 16 residues. The DNA for the CDR3 is TGTGCCAGCAGTGCCCCGGGAGGGGGCGATGCCTACGAGCAGTACTTC. It translates to CASSAPGGGDAYEQYF.

The genes are TRBV9 and TRBJ1-2, with TRBD1 matching over 7 bases. CDR1 and CDR2 (germline): SGDLS, YYNGEE. The CDR3 runs 16 residues. V was clipped by 3 bases and J by 3 bases; unmatched bases: 11. The CDR3 sequence is CASSASPGGRDYGYTF. CDR3 DNA sequence: TGTGCCAGCAGCGCCTCCCCAGGGGGACGAGACTATGGCTACACCTTC.

The chain combines TRBV19 with TRBJ2-3, with 7 bases fitting TRBD1. After removal of 4 bases from V and 3 bases from J, the junction contained 1 base not matched to a gene. The CDR3 runs 13 residues. CDR1 is LNHDA and CDR2 is SQIVND in the germline V gene (reference sequence). The CDR3 reads CASSRQGTDTQYF. CDR3 bases: TGTGCCAGTAGTAGACAGGGTACAGATACGCAGTATTTT.

This clone showed up just a few times. This chain connects TRBV4-2 to TRBJ1-6; D gene ambiguous. The CDR3 sequence is 14 residues long. The germline V gene has CDR1 LGHNA and CDR2 YNFKEQ. Trimming removed 1 base at V and 8 bases at J, with 9 bases between. DNA for the CDR3: TGTGCCAGCAGCCAAGTTTTCCAGGATTCACCCCTCCACTTT. Protein product: CASSQVFQDSPLHF.

This clone was seen once. The CDR3 here is CASSRPASTDTQYF. The CDR3 DNA reads as TGTGCCAGCAGTCGGCCAGCTAGCACAGATACGCAGTATTTT. This chain uses TRBV2 with TRBJ2-3; D call uncertain. The CDR3 has 14 residues. CDR1 and CDR2 (germline): SNHLY, FYNNEI. Trimming stripped 5 bases from V and 0 bases from J, with 9 bases between.

This clone appeared once. This CDR3 reads CASSRASDTGELFF. The CDR3 DNA follows: TGTGCCAGCAGTCGGGCCTCAGACACCGGGGAGCTGTTTTTT. The V gene is TRBV6-5, the J gene TRBJ2-2; no reliable D call. Germline V gene data show CDR1 as MNHEY and CDR2 as SVGAGI. The CDR3 is 14 amino acids. Trimming removed 5 bases at V and 3 bases at J, with 10 bases between.

The chain recombines TRBV10-2 with TRBJ2-3; weak D call: TRBD2 (6 bases). V was cut by 5 bases and J by 1 base, with 7 bases left in between. This CDR3 comprises 13 residues. Germline V gives CDR1 WSHSY, CDR2 SAAADI. The CDR3 DNA reads as TGCGCCAGCAGTCCGGGGGGCACAGATACGCAGTATTTT. It is translated as CASSPGGTDTQYF.

The chain employs TRBV6-5 and TRBJ2-7, with 8 bases identical to TRBD2. Germline V lookup: CDR1 MNHEY, CDR2 SVGAGI. This CDR3 contains 16 residues. Trimming took 1 base from V and 3 from J; bases not matched to a gene: 8. CDR3 coding DNA: TGTGCCAGCAGTTACTTCTCCGGGGGGGCCGACTACGAGCAGTACTTC. It specifies CASSYFSGGADYEQYF.

The chain recombines TRBV28 with TRBJ2-2; TRBD2 matches 7 bases. J gave up 6 bases and V 8 bases, and 15 bases lay outside the gene matches. The CDR3 runs 16 residues. The germline V gene encodes CDR1 MDHEN and CDR2 SYDVKM. CDR3 loop: CASQRAGLGIAGELFF. CDR3 DNA: TGTGCCAGCCAAAGAGCGGGGTTGGGAATAGCCGGGGAGCTGTTTTTT.

The rearrangement joins TRBV7-9 to TRBJ2-5, with 12 bases matching TRBD2. From germline, CDR1 is SEHNR and CDR2 FQNEAQ (reference sequence). The CDR3 is 15 residues long. V lost 6 bases to trimming and J lost 2 bases; unmatched junction nucleotides: 4. CDR3 amino acids: CASSWTSGDQETQYF. The CDR3 coding sequence is TGTGCCAGCAGTTGGACTAGCGGGGATCAAGAGACCCAGTACTTC.

The rearrangement uses TRBV30 and TRBJ1-2; D unresolved. The V end lost 4 bases, the J end lost 2 bases, and 5 bases lay between the germline ends. The CDR3 is made up of 11 amino acids. Per the germline V gene, CDR1 is GTSNPN and CDR2 is SVGIG (reference sequence). Written as DNA, the CDR3 is TGTGCCTGGATGGGGAACTATGGCTACACCTTC. Protein sequence: CAWMGNYGYTF.

V and J are TRBV28 and TRBJ2-4; D possibly matches TRBD1 or TRBD2 (7 bases each). The V end was cut by 3 bases, the J end by 2 bases, with 17 bases between. This CDR3 contains 17 residues. Per the germline V gene, CDR1 is MDHEN and CDR2 is SYDVKM. CDR3 DNA sequence: TGTGCCAGCAGTTTGGGGAGGGGGCTCGTCCCCAAAAACATTCAGTACTTC. Translated, it gives CASSLGRGLVPKNIQYF.

The V call is TRBV7-9, the J call TRBJ1-5, with 10 bases fitting TRBD1. CDR3 length equals 14 residues. V was pared by 4 bases and J by 7 bases, with 4 bases of the junction left unmatched. In germline, CDR1 is SEHNR, CDR2 FQNEAQ (reference sequence). Here the CDR3 reads CASSSGQGEQPQHF. CDR3 nucleotide sequence: TGTGCCAGCAGCTCAGGACAGGGGGAACAGCCCCAGCATTTT.

The chain employs TRBV11-1 and TRBJ1-2; D remains unclear. Germline V gives CDR1 SGHAT, CDR2 FQDESV (reference sequence). This CDR3 comprises 12 residues. The V and J ends lost 5 bases and 8 bases respectively, with 12 bases between them. The CDR3 reads CASSPSLGGYTF. The CDR3 DNA reads TGTGCCAGCAGCCCCTCCCTGGGAGGCTACACCTTC.

This clone appeared many times. The V and J genes are TRBV10-1 and TRBJ2-5; no clear D. The germline gives CDR1 WNHNN, CDR2 SYGVQD (reference sequence). This CDR3 has 14 amino acids. V was cut by 0 bases and J by 7 bases, with 12 bases left in between. The chain's CDR3 is CASSESGGSGTQYF. CDR3 coding DNA: TGCGCCAGCAGTGAGTCCGGTGGCTCGGGGACCCAGTACTTC.

The genes are TRBV7-8 and TRBJ1-2; a weak D match, TRBD1 (5 bases). CDR1 and CDR2 (germline): SGHVS, FQNEAQ. V was shortened by 3 bases and J by 9 bases, with 14 bases between the two germline ends. The CDR3 is made up of 13 amino acids. CDR3 nucleotides: TGTGCCAGCAGCTTGGGGACGCGGACGAGCTACACCTTC. This encodes CASSLGTRTSYTF.

This clone was picked up a small number of times. The chain is built from TRBV19 and TRBJ1-2; D may be TRBD1 (5 bases). V lost 4 bases, J lost 6 bases, and 15 bases lay in between. The CDR3 is made up of 14 amino acids. Germline V gene data show CDR1 as LNHDA and CDR2 as SQIVND (reference sequence). The CDR3, as DNA: TGTGCCAGTAGTAGCGGACAAGGCCGGGATGGCTACACCTTC. Translated, it gives CASSSGQGRDGYTF.

This rearrangement joins TRBV19 to TRBJ2-7, with TRBD1 matching 7 bases. The CDR3 loop spans 14 amino acids. V was pared by 5 bases and J by 3 bases, with 7 bases of the junction left unmatched. CDR1 LNHDA and CDR2 SQIVND come from the germline V gene (reference sequence). The CDR3 nucleotides are TGTGCCAGTAGTGTCGGGACAGAGTTCTACGAGCAGTACTTC. Its translation: CASSVGTEFYEQYF.

The sample holds a few counts of this clone. The V and J genes are TRBV6-1 and TRBJ1-5, with 7 bases lining up with TRBD1. Germline V gives CDR1 MNHNS, CDR2 SASEGT. V shed 2 bases and J 2 bases; nucleotides not matched to a gene: 3. The CDR3 spans 15 residues. Here the CDR3 reads CASSEYRGGNQPQHF. CDR3 sequence (DNA): TGTGCCAGCAGTGAATACAGGGGCGGCAATCAGCCCCAGCATTTT.

The rearrangement uses TRBV5-6 and TRBJ1-4; a possible D gene is TRBD1 (6 bases). The CDR3 spans 15 residues. The V and J ends lost 4 bases and 8 bases respectively, with 18 bases between them. Germline CDR1 is SGHDT and CDR2 is YYEEEE. The CDR3 nucleotides read TGTGCCAGCAGCGGAAGCGGACAGTCTGAAGAAAAACTGTTTTTT. It codes for CASSGSGQSEEKLFF.

This chain joins TRBV18 and TRBJ2-3; D may be TRBD1 or TRBD2 (5 bases each). The V gene's germline CDR1 is KGHSH and CDR2 LQKENI. The ends were cut back, 0 bases at V and 4 bases at J, with 14 bases in the middle. The CDR3 runs to 16 residues. The CDR3 DNA follows: TGTGCCAGCTCACCACCGAGAGGGGCGCGGTCAGATACGCAGTATTTT. It yields the protein CASSPPRGARSDTQYF.